Listed below are T cell receptor beta chains from one sample, sequenced in a study of blood T cell repertoires in COVID-19. Only in-frame clones appear in the TCRdb table, and some are missing; sequencing was by immunoSEQ multiplex PCR. Among 140,000 to 150,000 clones listed, roughly 84% were seen once. Sequencing was carried out using PBMCs or T cells enriched from blood (not recorded which). The receptors here all came from a woman aged 45-65 years who had been exposed to COVID-19. The CDR3 runs from the conserved cysteine through the conserved F or W. The D gene is left open where the match is weak. Clone size appears in some rows only: once, few, many, or a class for an expanded clone.

once	TRBD1	TRBV4-2	TRBJ1-6	TGTGCCAGCAGCCGGGACAGCGGGGGGAATAATTCACCCCTCCACTTT	CASSRDSGGNNSPLHF
-	TRBD1	TRBV9	TRBJ1-1	TGTGCCAGCAGCCCACGGACAGGGGAAGTCGACACTGAAGCTTTCTTT	CASSPRTGEVDTEAFF
-	-	TRBV4-2	TRBJ2-2	TGTGCCAGCAGCCAAGATTTAGCGTGGACCGGGGAGCTGTTTTTT	CASSQDLAWTGELFF
few	-	TRBV7-9	TRBJ1-2	TGTGCCAGCAGCCTGACAGTATTAGATGGCTACACCTTC	CASSLTVLDGYTF
few	TRBD1	TRBV5-4	TRBJ1-2	TGTGCCACCATGACAGGGGGCAGGGGTGACTATGGCTACACCTTC	CATMTGGRGDYGYTF
-	TRBD1	TRBV5-1	TRBJ2-4	TGCGCCAGCAGCTTGGAGGTCAGGGGGCTAGCCAAAAACATTCAGTACTTC	CASSLEVRGLAKNIQYF
-	TRBD1	TRBV6-5	TRBJ1-4	TGTGCCAGCAGAACCGGGACAGGGGTTGAAAAACTGTTTTTT	CASRTGTGVEKLFF
-	TRBD1	TRBV5-6	TRBJ1-1	TGTGCCAGCAGCTTGGGCGGACAGGGGATGCGAACTGAAGCTTTCTTT	CASSLGGQGMRTEAFF
few	TRBD1	TRBV3-1/TRBV3-2	TRBJ1-2	TGTGCCAGCAGCCGACAGGGGAGCAACTATGGCTACACCTTC	CASSRQGSNYGYTF
-	TRBD1	TRBV15	TRBJ1-2	TGTGCCACCAGCAGAGATCAAAACAGGGGGGCAGATGGCTACACCTTC	CATSRDQNRGADGYTF
-	TRBD1	TRBV12-5	TRBJ1-1	TGTGCTAGTGGGCGACAGGGATCAGGGGACACTGAAGCTTTCTTT	CASGRQGSGDTEAFF
-	-	TRBV4-1	TRBJ1-4	TGCGCCAGCAGCCAAGTGGGTCTTCGGGGTAATGAAAAACTGTTTTTT	CASSQVGLRGNEKLFF
-	TRBD1	TRBV3-1/TRBV3-2	TRBJ2-3	TGTGCCAGCAGCCAGCGGACAGGGGCCACAGATACGCAGTATTTT	CASSQRTGATDTQYF
few	TRBD1	TRBV7-3	TRBJ2-7	TGTGCCAGCAGCTTCGACGGACAGGGCTCTTCCGAGCAGTACTTC	CASSFDGQGSSEQYF
-	-	TRBV2	TRBJ2-3	TGTGCCAGCACCCGACAAGATACGCAGTATTTT	CASTRQDTQYF
-	-	TRBV5-4	TRBJ2-3	TGTGCCAGCAGCCCCGGGGGTGCGGGCACAGATACGCAGTATTTT	CASSPGGAGTDTQYF
-	TRBD1	TRBV5-3	TRBJ1-2	TGTGCCAGAAGGGGGACCGGGACAGGGAGGTCTGTAGTCCGCTACACCTTC	CARRGTGTGRSVVRYTF
once	-	TRBV5-1	TRBJ2-5	TGCGCCAGCAGCTTGTGGGGGCGCCAAGAGACCCAGTACTTC	CASSLWGRQETQYF
-	-	TRBV7-2	TRBJ1-3	TGTGCCAGCAGCTTGGGGCAGGGCTCTGGAAACACCATATATTTT	CASSLGQGSGNTIYF
-	TRBD2	TRBV7-9	TRBJ2-3	TGTGCCAGCAGCTCCGGGACTAGCGGGGGGGATTTACCAGATACGCAGTATTTT	CASSSGTSGGDLPDTQYF